What follows are 20 T cell receptor beta chains derived from one specimen sequenced in a study of cytomegalovirus exposure and HLA in healthy donors. PCR employed 60 Vbeta and 13 Jbeta primers. Clones were sequenced by immunoSEQ multiplex PCR, and TCRdb holds only the in-frame ones, with some missing. The sample yields about 190,000 clones, 80% to 90% seen once. Specimen: PBMCs. These receptors were obtained from a woman aged 30 to 39 in good health and CMV-seronegative.

The rearrangement links TRBV20-1 to TRBJ1-2; possible D gene TRBD1, 5 bases. The CDR3 sequence is 11 residues long. Germline V gene lookup returns CDR1 DFQATT and CDR2 SNEGSKA (reference sequence). The germline V and J ends were trimmed by 3 bases and 7 bases, with 9 bases remaining between them. The DNA of the CDR3 is TGCAGTGCTAGGCGCCAGGGTGGCTACACCTTC. Protein product: CSARRQGGYTF.

This clone was observed a few times. The chain joins TRBV25-1 to TRBJ1-1; no definite D call. V gave up 6 bases and J gave up 0 bases, with 8 bases separating them. Germline V CDR1 and CDR2: MGHDK, SYGVNS. The CDR3 totals 13 residues. CDR3 in DNA: TGTGCCAGCAGCGGACTGCTGAACACTGAAGCTTTCTTT. Encoded protein: CASSGLLNTEAFF. The full variable domain, completed using reference TRBV25-1 and TRBJ1-1, is EADIYQTPRYLVIGTGKKITLECSQTMGHDKMYWYQQDPGMELHLIHYSYGVNSTEKGDLSSESTVSRIRTEHFPLTLESARPSHTSQYLCASSGLLNTEAFFGQGTRLTVV.

The chain carries TRBV20-1 and TRBJ2-5; no clear D gene. The CDR3 runs to 11 residues. Germline CDR1 reads DFQATT; CDR2 reads SNEGSKA (reference sequence). Trimming took 4 bases from V and 7 from J, leaving 10 bases between them. CDR3 amino acids: CSATQVVTQYF. In nucleotides, the CDR3 is TGCAGTGCTACCCAGGTGGTGACCCAGTACTTC.

The chain links TRBV5-5 to TRBJ1-1, with TRBD1 identical over 7 bases. CDR1 and CDR2 from the germline V gene are SGHKS and YYEKEE (reference sequence). After removal of 4 bases from V and 6 bases from J, the junction contained 9 bases not matched to a gene. The CDR3 totals 14 residues. The CDR3 is CASSPGTAVPEAFF. DNA for the CDR3: TGTGCCAGCAGCCCCGGGACAGCTGTCCCTGAAGCTTTCTTT.

V usage is TRBV25-1 and J usage is TRBJ2-1; D may be TRBD2 (6 bases). Looked up from germline, CDR1 is MGHDK and CDR2 is SYGVNS. The CDR3 covers 13 residues. Between the trimmed V and J ends, which lost 8 bases and 2 bases, there was a span of 10 bases. The CDR3 nucleotides are TGTGCCAGCGGGGACTCCCCCTACAATGAGCAGTTCTTC. Its protein product is CASGDSPYNEQFF.

The gene calls are TRBV10-1 and TRBJ2-1; tentatively, D is TRBD1 (5 bases). CDR1 and CDR2 (germline): WNHNN, SYGVQD (reference sequence). The CDR3 extends over 14 amino acids. V was shortened by 3 bases and J by 7 bases, with 13 bases between the two germline ends. CDR3 amino acids: CASSEAGLGNEQFF. The CDR3 region has the DNA TGCGCCAGCAGTGAAGCAGGGCTAGGGAATGAGCAGTTCTTC.

Note on this clone: Relative to the germline gene, one junction end is altered; a read error may explain this. The V and J genes are TRBV7-9 and TRBJ1-2; perhaps TRBD1 as D (5 bases). The CDR3 covers 14 residues. CDR1 is SEHNR, CDR2 FQNEAQ, per germline (reference sequence). The CDR3 DNA follows: TGTTCCAGCAGAATAGCAAGGGGATTTGGTGGCTACACCTTC. Its translation: CSSRIARGFGGYTF.

This clone occurred a few times. The DNA of the CDR3 is TGCAGCGTTGAGGGAGGGGCCTTTCTCCTAGGCGGGCAGTTCTTC. Protein sequence: CSVEGGAFLLGGQFF. The V call is TRBV29-1, the J call TRBJ2-1; TRBD2 matches 7 bases. Germline CDR1 SQVTM, CDR2 ANQGSEA. V trimming: 3 bases; J trimming: 12 bases; junction bases outside the gene matches: 17. The CDR3 spans 15 residues.

This chain connects TRBV5-1 to TRBJ1-4; possible D gene TRBD1, 6 bases. The V gene's germline CDR1 is SGHRS and CDR2 YFSETQ. The length of the CDR3 is 14 residues. Trimming pared 4 bases from V and 4 bases from J, leaving 11 bases between. CDR3 residues: CASSAQGYNEKLFF. The CDR3 bases are TGCGCCAGCAGCGCACAGGGTTATAATGAAAAACTGTTTTTT.

This chain connects TRBV11-2 to TRBJ1-6; D remains unclear. The V gene's germline CDR1 is SGHAT and CDR2 FQNNGV. Between the trimmed V and J ends, which lost 1 base and 7 bases, there was a span of 5 bases. The CDR3 sequence is 13 residues long. As DNA, the CDR3 is TGTGCCAGCAGCTTAGTTCTAAATTCACCCCTCCACTTT. It codes for CASSLVLNSPLHF.

The chain has TRBV27 and TRBJ2-7; TRBD2 might be the D (5 bases). Looked up from germline, CDR1 is MNHEY and CDR2 is SMNVEV (reference sequence). The CDR3 is 15 amino acids. V lost 2 bases and J lost 8, with 19 bases in between. DNA of the CDR3: TGTGCCAGCAGTTTAAGTGGAGGCATTCCTACGCAGCAGTACTTC. As protein: CASSLSGGIPTQQYF.

V gene TRBV28 combines with J gene TRBJ1-5; D perhaps matches TRBD1 (6 bases). The germline V gene encodes CDR1 MDHEN and CDR2 SYDVKM. Trimming took off 5 bases at V and 5 bases at J, with 13 bases between the two ends. The length of the CDR3 is 14 residues. The CDR3 sequence: CASSLRQVDQPQHF. Written as DNA, the CDR3 is TGTGCCAGCAGTCTCAGACAGGTGGATCAGCCCCAGCATTTT.

The chain employs TRBV18 and TRBJ2-1, with 10 bases aligning to TRBD1. Trimming took 0 bases from V and 2 from J; bases not matched to a gene: 4. Germline V CDR1 and CDR2: KGHSH, LQKENI. The CDR3 has 17 amino acids. For the CDR3, the DNA is TGTGCCAGCTCACCACCCTGGGACAGGGGAACCTACAATGAGCAGTTCTTC. Its translation is CASSPPWDRGTYNEQFF.

The chain is built from TRBV10-2 and TRBJ2-7; 7 positions match TRBD1. The CDR3 runs to 13 residues. Looked up from germline, CDR1 is WSHSY and CDR2 is SAAADI. With V trimmed by 6 bases and J by 3 bases, 5 bases remained unmatched. Written as DNA, the CDR3 is TGCGCCAGCAGATACACAGGGGTCTACGAGCAGTACTTC. This sequence encodes CASRYTGVYEQYF.

The genes are TRBV5-5 and TRBJ1-2; 12 positions match TRBD1. Germline V gene sequence: CDR1 SGHKS, CDR2 YYEKEE (reference sequence). V was clipped by 3 bases and J by 0 bases; unmatched bases: 6. The CDR3 is made up of 17 amino acids. The CDR3 loop is CASSSPGQGAPNYGYTF. The CDR3 DNA follows: TGTGCCAGCAGCTCACCGGGACAGGGGGCTCCTAACTATGGCTACACCTTC.

This chain uses TRBV11-2 with TRBJ1-1, with TRBD1 matching 8 bases. CDR1 and CDR2 from the germline V gene are SGHAT and FQNNGV. With V trimmed by 5 bases and J by 2 bases, 4 bases remained unmatched. The CDR3 extends over 14 amino acids. CDR3 region: CASSRDRFNTEAFF. In DNA form, the CDR3 reads TGTGCCAGCAGCCGGGACAGGTTTAACACTGAAGCTTTCTTT. Using reference TRBV11-2 and TRBJ1-1 for the parts outside the CDR3, the full variable domain is EAGVAQSPRYKIIEKRQSVAFWCNPISGHATLYWYQQILGQGPKLLIQFQNNGVVDDSQLPKDRFSAERLKGVDSTLKIQPAKLEDSAVYLCASSRDRFNTEAFFGQGTRLTVV.

This chain links TRBV5-1 with TRBJ2-7; TRBD2 aligns across 14 bases. Germline trimming cut 4 bases from V and 1 base from J; bases unmatched to any gene: 16. Germline values: CDR1 SGHRS, CDR2 YFSETQ. The CDR3 runs 20 residues. The chain's CDR3 is CASSQQPTSGGAGPSYEQYF. The CDR3 coding sequence is TGCGCCAGCAGCCAGCAACCGACTAGCGGGGGGGCCGGTCCGTCCTACGAGCAGTACTTC.

Here the CDR3 reads CASSAFSNPVGVRQYF. CDR3 DNA: TGTGCCAGCAGTGCCTTTTCTAATCCCGTCGGGGTCCGACAGTATTTT. The chain is built from TRBV27 and TRBJ2-3; TRBD2 is a possible D gene (5 bases). Germline-derived CDR1 and CDR2 are MNHEY and SMNVEV (reference sequence). Trimming left V 5 bases short and J 12 bases short, with 27 bases between. The CDR3 consists of 16 residues.

The rearrangement joins TRBV7-6 to TRBJ2-1, with D maybe TRBD1 (8 bases). The CDR3 is 16 amino acids. V lost 5 bases and J lost 10, with 24 bases in between. Germline CDR1 is SGHVS and CDR2 is FNYEAQ. The DNA of the CDR3 is TGTGCCAGCAGCGCCCGTGGGAGGGGACAGGAAAGGGAGCAGTTCTTC. Translating it yields CASSARGRGQEREQFF.

V is TRBV5-4 and J is TRBJ2-2; 7 bases agree with TRBD2. The V gene end was trimmed by 4 bases and the J gene end by 4 bases; junction bases not matched to a gene: 10. The CDR3 totals 16 residues. Per the germline V gene, CDR1 is SGHNT and CDR2 is YYREEE (reference sequence). In nucleotides, the CDR3 is TGTGCCAGCAGCCCTGGGGGAGGGGTGGTCACCGGGGAGCTGTTTTTT. Protein sequence: CASSPGGGVVTGELFF.